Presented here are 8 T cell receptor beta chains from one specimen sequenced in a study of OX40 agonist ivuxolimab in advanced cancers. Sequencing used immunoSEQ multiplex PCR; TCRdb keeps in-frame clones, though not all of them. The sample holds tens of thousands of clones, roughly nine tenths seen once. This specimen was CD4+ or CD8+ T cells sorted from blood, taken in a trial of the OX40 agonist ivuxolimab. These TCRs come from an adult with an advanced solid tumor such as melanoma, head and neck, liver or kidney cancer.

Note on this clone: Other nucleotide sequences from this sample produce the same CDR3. CDR3 protein: CASSQDRGNYGYTF. The CDR3 DNA reads TGCGCCAGCAGCCAGGACAGGGGTAACTATGGCTACACCTTC. The chain is built from TRBV4-3 and TRBJ1-2; 9 bases align to TRBD1. J was trimmed by 1 base and V by 3 bases; bases with no gene match: 0. The CDR3 totals 14 residues. CDR1 is LGHNA, CDR2 YSLEER, per germline.

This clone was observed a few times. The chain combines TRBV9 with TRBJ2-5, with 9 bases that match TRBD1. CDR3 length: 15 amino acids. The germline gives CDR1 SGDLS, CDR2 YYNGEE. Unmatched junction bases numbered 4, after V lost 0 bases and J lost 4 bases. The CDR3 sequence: CASSVGTGVIETQYF. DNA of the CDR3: TGTGCCAGCAGCGTAGGGACAGGGGTGATAGAGACCCAGTACTTC.

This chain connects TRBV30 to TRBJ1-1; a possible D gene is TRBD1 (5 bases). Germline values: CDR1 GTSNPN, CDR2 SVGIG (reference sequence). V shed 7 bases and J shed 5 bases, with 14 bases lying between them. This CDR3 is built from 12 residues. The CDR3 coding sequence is TGTGCCTTCCTCTGGGGGGGGACTGAAGCTTTCTTT. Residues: CAFLWGGTEAFF. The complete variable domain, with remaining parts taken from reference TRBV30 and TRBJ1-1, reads SQTIHQWPATLVQPVGSPLSLECTVEGTSNPNLYWYRQAAGRGLQLLFYSVGIGQISSEVPQNLSASRPQDRQFILSSKKLLLSDSGFYLCAFLWGGTEAFFGQGTRLTVV.

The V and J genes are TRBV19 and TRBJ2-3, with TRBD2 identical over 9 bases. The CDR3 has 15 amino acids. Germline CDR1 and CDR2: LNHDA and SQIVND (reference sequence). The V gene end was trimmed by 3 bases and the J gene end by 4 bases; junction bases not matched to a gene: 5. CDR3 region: CASSISAGGADTQYF. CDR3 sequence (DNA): TGTGCCAGTAGTATCTCAGCGGGGGGAGCAGATACGCAGTATTTT.

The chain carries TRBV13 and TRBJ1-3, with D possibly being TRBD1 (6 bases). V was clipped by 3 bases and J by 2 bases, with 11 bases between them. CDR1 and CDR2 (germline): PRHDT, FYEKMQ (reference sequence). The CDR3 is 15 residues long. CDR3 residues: CASSLSQGAGNTIYF. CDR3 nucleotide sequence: TGTGCCAGCAGCTTGTCACAGGGAGCTGGAAACACCATATATTTT.

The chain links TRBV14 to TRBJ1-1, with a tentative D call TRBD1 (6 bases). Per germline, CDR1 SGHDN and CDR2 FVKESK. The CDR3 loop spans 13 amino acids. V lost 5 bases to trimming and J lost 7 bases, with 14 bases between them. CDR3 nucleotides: TGTGCCAGCAGCTGGACAGCTGGACTTGAAGCTTTCTTT. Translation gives CASSWTAGLEAFF.

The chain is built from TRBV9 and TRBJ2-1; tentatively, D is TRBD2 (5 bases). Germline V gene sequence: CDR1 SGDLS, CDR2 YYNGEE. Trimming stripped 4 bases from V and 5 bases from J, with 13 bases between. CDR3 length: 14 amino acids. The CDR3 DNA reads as TGTGCCAGCAGCACACTAGGTTTTAACAATGAGCAGTTCTTC. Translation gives CASSTLGFNNEQFF.

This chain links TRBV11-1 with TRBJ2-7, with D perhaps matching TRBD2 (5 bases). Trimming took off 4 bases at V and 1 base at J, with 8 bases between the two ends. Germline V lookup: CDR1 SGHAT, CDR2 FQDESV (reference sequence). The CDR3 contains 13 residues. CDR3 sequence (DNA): TGTGCCAGCAGCTCAGAGGGTTCCTACGAGCAGTACTTC. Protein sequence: CASSSEGSYEQYF.